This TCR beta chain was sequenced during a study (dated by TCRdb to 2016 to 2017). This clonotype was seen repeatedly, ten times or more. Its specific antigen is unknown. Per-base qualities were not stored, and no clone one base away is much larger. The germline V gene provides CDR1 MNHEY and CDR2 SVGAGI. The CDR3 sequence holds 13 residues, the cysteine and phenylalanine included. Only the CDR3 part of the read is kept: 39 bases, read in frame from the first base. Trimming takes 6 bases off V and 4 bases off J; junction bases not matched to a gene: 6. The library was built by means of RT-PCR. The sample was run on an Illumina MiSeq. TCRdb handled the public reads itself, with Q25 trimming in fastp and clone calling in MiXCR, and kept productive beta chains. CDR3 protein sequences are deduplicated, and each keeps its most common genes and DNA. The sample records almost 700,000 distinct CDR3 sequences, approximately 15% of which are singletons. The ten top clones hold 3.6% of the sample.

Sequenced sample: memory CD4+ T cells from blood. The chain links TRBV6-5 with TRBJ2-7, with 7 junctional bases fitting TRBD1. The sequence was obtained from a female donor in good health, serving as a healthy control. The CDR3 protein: CASSSNRGYEQYF. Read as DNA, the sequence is TGTGCCAGCAGCAGTAACAGGGGTTACGAGCAGTACTTC.